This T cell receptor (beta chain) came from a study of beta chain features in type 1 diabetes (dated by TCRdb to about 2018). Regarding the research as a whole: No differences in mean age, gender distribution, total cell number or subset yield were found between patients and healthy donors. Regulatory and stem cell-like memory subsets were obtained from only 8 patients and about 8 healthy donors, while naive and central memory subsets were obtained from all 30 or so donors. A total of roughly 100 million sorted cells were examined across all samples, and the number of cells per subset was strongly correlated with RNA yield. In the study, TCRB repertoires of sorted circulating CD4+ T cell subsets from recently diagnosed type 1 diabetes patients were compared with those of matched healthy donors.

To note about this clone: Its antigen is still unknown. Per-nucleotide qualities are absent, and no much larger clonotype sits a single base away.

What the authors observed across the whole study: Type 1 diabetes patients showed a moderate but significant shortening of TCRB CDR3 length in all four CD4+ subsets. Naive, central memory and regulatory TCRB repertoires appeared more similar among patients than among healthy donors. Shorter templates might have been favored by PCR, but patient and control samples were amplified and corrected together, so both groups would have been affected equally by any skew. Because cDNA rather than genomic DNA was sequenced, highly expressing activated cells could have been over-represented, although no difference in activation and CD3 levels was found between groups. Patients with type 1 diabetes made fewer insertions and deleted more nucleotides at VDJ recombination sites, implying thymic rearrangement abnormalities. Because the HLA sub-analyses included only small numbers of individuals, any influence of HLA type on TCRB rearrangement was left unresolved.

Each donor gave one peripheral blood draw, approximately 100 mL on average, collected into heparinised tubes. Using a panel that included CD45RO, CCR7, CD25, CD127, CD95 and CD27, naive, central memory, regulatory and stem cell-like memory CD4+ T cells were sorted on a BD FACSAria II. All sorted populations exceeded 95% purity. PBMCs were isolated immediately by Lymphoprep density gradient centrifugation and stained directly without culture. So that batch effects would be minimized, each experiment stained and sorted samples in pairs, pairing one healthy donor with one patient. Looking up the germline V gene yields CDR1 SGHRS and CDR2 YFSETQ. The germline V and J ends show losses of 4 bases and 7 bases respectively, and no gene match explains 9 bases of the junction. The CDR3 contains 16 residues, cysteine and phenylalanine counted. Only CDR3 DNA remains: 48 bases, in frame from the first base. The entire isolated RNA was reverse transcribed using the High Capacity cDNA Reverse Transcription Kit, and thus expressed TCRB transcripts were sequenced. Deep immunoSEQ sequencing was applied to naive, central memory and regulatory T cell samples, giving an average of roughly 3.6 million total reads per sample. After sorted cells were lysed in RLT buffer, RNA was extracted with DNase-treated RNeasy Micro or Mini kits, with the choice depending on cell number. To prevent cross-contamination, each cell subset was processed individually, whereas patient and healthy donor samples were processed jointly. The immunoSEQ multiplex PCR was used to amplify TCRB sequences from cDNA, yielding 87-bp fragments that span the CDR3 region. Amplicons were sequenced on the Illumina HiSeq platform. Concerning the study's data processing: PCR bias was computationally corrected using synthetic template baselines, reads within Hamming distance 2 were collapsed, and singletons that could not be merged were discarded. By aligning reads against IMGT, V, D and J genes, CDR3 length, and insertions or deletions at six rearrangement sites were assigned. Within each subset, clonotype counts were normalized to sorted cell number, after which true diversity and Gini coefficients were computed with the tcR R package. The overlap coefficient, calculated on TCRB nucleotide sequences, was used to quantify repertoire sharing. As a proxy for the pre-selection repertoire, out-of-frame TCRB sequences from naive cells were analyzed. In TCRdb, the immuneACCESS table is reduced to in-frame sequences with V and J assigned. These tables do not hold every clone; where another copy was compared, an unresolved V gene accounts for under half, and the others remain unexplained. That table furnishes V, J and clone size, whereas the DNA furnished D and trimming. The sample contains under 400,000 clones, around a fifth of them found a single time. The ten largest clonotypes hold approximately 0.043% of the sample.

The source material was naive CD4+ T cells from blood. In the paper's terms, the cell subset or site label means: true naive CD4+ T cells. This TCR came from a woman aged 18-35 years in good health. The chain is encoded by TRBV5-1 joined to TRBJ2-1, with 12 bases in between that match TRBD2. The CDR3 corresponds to CASSPVLAGGGNEQFF. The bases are TGCGCCAGCAGCCCCGTCCTAGCGGGAGGGGGAAATGAGCAGTTCTTC.